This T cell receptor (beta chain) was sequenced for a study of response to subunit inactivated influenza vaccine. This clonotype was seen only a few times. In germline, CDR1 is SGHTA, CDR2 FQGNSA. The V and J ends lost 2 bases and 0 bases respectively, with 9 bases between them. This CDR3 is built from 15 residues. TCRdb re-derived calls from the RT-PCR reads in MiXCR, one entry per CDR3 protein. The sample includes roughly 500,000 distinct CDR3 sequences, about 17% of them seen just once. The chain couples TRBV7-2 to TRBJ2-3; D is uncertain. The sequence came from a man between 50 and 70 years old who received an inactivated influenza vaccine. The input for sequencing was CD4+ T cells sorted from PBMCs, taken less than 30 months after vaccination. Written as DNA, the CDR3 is TGTGCCAGCAGCTTACTAGACCTTAGCACAGATACGCAGTATTTT. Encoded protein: CASSLLDLSTDTQYF.